These T cell receptor beta chains were read from a single sample in a study of cytotoxic CD8 clonotypes in ibrutinib-treated CLL. The data were produced by immunoSEQ multiplex PCR, yet TCRdb's version contains in-frame clones alone and is incomplete. The data contain hundreds of thousands of clones, about 80% of them singletons. The sample was PBMCs, taken before ibrutinib treatment. Receptors were obtained from a human donor with chronic lymphocytic leukemia. CDR3s include the opening cysteine and the closing phenylalanine or tryptophan.

V gene,CDR3 length,CDR3 protein
TRBV6-5,13,CASSTDRMGGYTF
TRBV29-1,13,CSVNTGRNTEAFF
TRBV2,12,CASRGQGDEQFF
TRBV6-1,17,CASSERRGAYSNQPQHF
TRBV5-1,16,CASNPSTSGFEETQYF
TRBV25-1,14,CASSGGQSNTEAFF
TRBV5-1,17,CASSLALGTSGSETQYF
TRBV2,14,CASSQLAGFGEQYF
TRBV7-2,15,CASSLVGQGNYGYTF
TRBV29-1,10,CSVDGGTAFF
TRBV5-6,14,CASSGGLGAYEQYF
TRBV19,12,CASSIPQETQYF
TRBV19,14,CASRPVAGDGEQYF
TRBV7-6,14,CASSLVVAGSEQYF
TRBV14,13,CASSPPLGGEQYF